A selection of T cell receptor beta chains follows, all from one sample in a study of T-cell reconstitution after alpha-beta-depleted transplantation in children. TCRdb re-derived calls from the PCR reads in MiXCR, one entry per CDR3 protein. This sample has a few hundred thousand distinct CDR3 sequences; 11% occur once, and the top ten carry 4.5% to 7%. The starting material was PBMCs from the stem cell graft donor, obtained from the stem cell graft. The receptors here all came from a human donor who donated a stem cell graft to a child with acute myeloid leukemia. The CDR3 runs from the conserved cysteine through the conserved F or W. A D gene is named only where the DNA matches it firmly. The size of a clone is reported for some rows only, either as once, few or many, or as a class for expanded clones.

TRBV12-3/TRBV12-4	-	many	TRBJ2-1	CASSLARQGLYNEQFF	TGTGCCAGCAGTTTAGCGCGGCAGGGTCTCTACAATGAGCAGTTCTTC
TRBV6-2/TRBV6-3	-	-	TRBJ2-1	CASSPRGSGQPQRGLSNEQFF	TGTGCCAGCAGCCCCCGGGGGAGCGGACAGCCCCAGAGGGGCTTAAGCAATGAGCAGTTCTTC
TRBV3-1	-	few	TRBJ1-1	CASSQDWMNTEAFF	TGTGCCAGCAGCCAAGATTGGATGAACACTGAAGCTTTCTTT
TRBV27	-	many	TRBJ1-4	CASSFEQEATNEKLFF	TGTGCCAGCAGTTTTGAGCAGGAGGCAACTAATGAAAAACTGTTTTTT
TRBV6-1	TRBD2	few	TRBJ2-2	CASSEAQLSGGLLGELFF	TGTGCCAGCAGTGAAGCGCAATTATCCGGGGGACTACTGGGGGAGCTGTTTTTT
TRBV10-3	TRBD2	-	TRBJ2-1	CAISEYPSGGLSYNEQFF	TGTGCCATCAGTGAGTATCCTAGCGGGGGGCTCTCCTACAATGAGCAGTTCTTC
TRBV7-8	-	few	TRBJ2-2	CASSLGVSTGELFF	TGTGCCAGCAGCTTAGGCGTATCCACCGGGGAGCTGTTTTTT
TRBV7-8	-	-	TRBJ2-5	CASSGTGPVETQYF	TGTGCCAGCAGCGGCACGGGGCCGGTGGAGACCCAGTACTTC
TRBV7-3	TRBD2	-	TRBJ2-1	CASSSPPGTSGNEQFF	TGTGCCAGCAGCTCCCCCCCCGGGACTAGCGGCAATGAGCAGTTCTTC
TRBV5-5	-	-	TRBJ2-5	CASYEEGWGETQYF	TGTGCCAGCTACGAAGAAGGCTGGGGAGAGACCCAGTACTTC
TRBV12-3/TRBV12-4	-	few	TRBJ2-3	CASYRDSTDTQYF	TGTGCCTCATACCGGGACAGCACAGATACGCAGTATTTT
TRBV2	-	-	TRBJ1-1	CASVYGANTEAFF	TGTGCCAGCGTTTACGGAGCGAACACTGAAGCTTTCTTT
TRBV20-1	-	many	TRBJ1-3	CSATLITGNTIYF	TGCAGTGCAACCTTAATCACTGGAAACACCATATATTTT
TRBV6-5	-	many	TRBJ2-3	CASSYRGRDTQYF	TGTGCCAGCAGTTACAGAGGGAGAGATACGCAGTATTTT